This entry lists 31 T cell receptor beta chains sequenced from one sample in a study of blood T cell repertoires in COVID-19. Assay: immunoSEQ multiplex PCR; the TCRdb copy retains only in-frame clones and omits some. Of approximately 52,000 clones listed, roughly 87% are singletons. Material for sequencing was peripheral blood. The receptors shown here come from a human donor with active COVID-19. The donor label of this sample is uncertain.

The CDR3 region is CASGLGHEQFF. CDR3 bases: TGTGCCAGTGGACTCGGACATGAGCAGTTCTTC. V is TRBV6-5 and J is TRBJ2-1, with a possible D match to TRBD2 (5 bases). The CDR3 length is 11 residues. V lost 9 bases to trimming and J lost 8 bases, with 11 bases between them. Germline assignment: CDR1 MNHEY and CDR2 SVGAGI.

The genes are TRBV6-5 and TRBJ2-1, with D maybe TRBD2 (5 bases). CDR1 and CDR2 (germline): MNHEY, SVGAGI. This CDR3 contains 16 residues. Trimming removed 4 bases at V and 3 bases at J, with 16 bases between. This CDR3 reads CASSSLRRADYNEQFF. CDR3 bases: TGTGCCAGCAGTTCCCTGAGGCGGGCGGACTACAATGAGCAGTTCTTC.

The chain employs TRBV3-1 (or the pseudogene TRBV3-2) and TRBJ2-5, with 7 bases matching TRBD1. CDR1 is LGHDT and CDR2 is YNNKEL in the germline V gene (reference sequence). V lost 4 bases and J lost 5; bases outside the gene matches: 4. This CDR3 is 13 amino acids long. DNA for the CDR3: TGTGCCAGCAGCCTACAGGGGTCGGAGACCCAGTACTTC. This gives the protein CASSLQGSETQYF.

The rearrangement joins TRBV18 to TRBJ1-2; D is possibly TRBD1 (5 bases). Trimming removed 1 base at V and 8 bases at J, with 11 bases between. The CDR3 spans 13 residues. Germline V lookup: CDR1 KGHSH, CDR2 LQKENI. DNA for the CDR3: TGTGCCAGCTCACCACGACAGAGTGAGGGCTACACCTTC. Translating it yields CASSPRQSEGYTF.

The chain recombines TRBV6-4 with TRBJ2-7; possibly TRBD1 for D (6 bases). Looked up from germline, CDR1 is MRHNA and CDR2 is SNTAGT. Trimming shortened V by 6 bases and J by 4 bases, and 13 bases separated the two germline ends. The CDR3 is 13 amino acids. This CDR3 reads CASREGQPYEQYF. The CDR3 bases are TGTGCCAGCAGAGAAGGACAGCCTTACGAGCAGTACTTC.

In its sample, this clone was seen many times. The chain employs TRBV14 and TRBJ2-2, with D maybe TRBD1 (6 bases). Germline V gene sequence: CDR1 SGHDN, CDR2 FVKESK. CDR3 length: 17 amino acids. V was cut by 0 bases and J by 5 bases, with 16 bases left in between. Here the CDR3 DNA reads TGTGCCAGCAGCCAAGAATGGAGAACAGGGTTTACCGGGGAGCTGTTTTTT. Encoded protein: CASSQEWRTGFTGELFF. The full variable domain, its missing parts supplied by reference TRBV14 and TRBJ2-2, is EAGVTQFPSHSVIEKGQTVTLRCDPISGHDNLYWYRRVMGKEIKFLLHFVKESKQDESGMPNNRFLAERTGGTYSTLKVQPAELEDSGVYFCASSQEWRTGFTGELFFGEGSRLTVL.

This chain joins TRBV4-1 and TRBJ1-2, with D possibly being TRBD1 (6 bases). Between the trimmed V and J ends, which lost 0 bases and 8 bases, there was a span of 13 bases. The germline V gene encodes CDR1 MGHRA and CDR2 YSYEKL. CDR3 length equals 14 residues. The CDR3 coding sequence is TGCGCCAGCAGCCAAGATCCAGGGGAGCGGGGCTACACCTTC. Protein sequence: CASSQDPGERGYTF.

The table lists this clone with a few counts. J is TRBJ2-1 and V is TRBV9; 10 bases fit TRBD2. The V segment lost 3 bases and the J segment 6 bases; nucleotides outside the gene matches: 9. CDR1 is SGDLS and CDR2 is YYNGEE in the germline V gene. This CDR3 has 16 residues. CDR3 sequence reads: CASSAWTSGRSNEQFF. The DNA for the CDR3 is TGTGCCAGCAGCGCTTGGACTAGCGGACGATCCAATGAGCAGTTCTTC.

This clone turned up a few times. V gene TRBV7-2 combines with J gene TRBJ1-2; D ambiguous. This CDR3 spans 14 amino acids. Germline lookup yields CDR1 SGHTA and CDR2 FQGNSA. The V end was cut by 1 base, the J end by 0 bases, with 6 bases between. CDR3 sequence (DNA): TGTGCCAGCAGCTTAGAATTCTCTAACTATGGCTACACCTTC. Amino acid sequence: CASSLEFSNYGYTF.

The V and J genes are TRBV5-5 and TRBJ2-7, with D tentatively TRBD2 (6 bases). This CDR3 contains 17 residues. The germline CDR1 and CDR2 sequences are SGHKS and YYEKEE (reference sequence). Trimming removed 4 bases at V and 6 bases at J, with 26 bases between. CDR3 nucleotides: TGTGCCAGCAGCCCGATTCTAGCGATCGGTCTCCTGGGCGAGCAGTACTTC. Translation: CASSPILAIGLLGEQYF.

V usage is TRBV15 and J usage is TRBJ2-1; D not resolved. Per germline, CDR1 LNHNV and CDR2 YYDKDF (reference sequence). This CDR3 region has 12 residues. Deletions cut 1 base from V and 7 bases from J, with 5 bases between. CDR3 region: CATSRARNEQFF. The CDR3, as DNA: TGTGCCACCAGCAGAGCTCGTAATGAGCAGTTCTTC. The full variable domain, rest sourced from reference TRBV15 and TRBJ2-1, is DAMVIQNPRYQVTQFGKPVTLSCSQTLNHNVMYWYQQKSSQAPKLLFHYYDKDFNNEADTPDNFQSRRPNTSFCFLDIRSPGLGDTAMYLCATSRARNEQFFGPGTRLTVL.

The chain combines TRBV7-8 with TRBJ2-3; weak D call: TRBD2 (5 bases). The germline V and J ends were trimmed by 2 bases and 4 bases, with 19 bases remaining between them. Germline assignment: CDR1 SGHVS and CDR2 FQNEAQ. The CDR3 is 17 amino acids. CDR3 region: CASSLQSGRGAADTQYF. CDR3 bases: TGTGCCAGCAGCTTACAATCAGGTCGGGGAGCGGCAGATACGCAGTATTTT.

CDR3: CAISDRVGGLYEQYF. CDR3 DNA sequence: TGTGCCATCAGTGATAGAGTTGGGGGACTCTACGAGCAGTACTTC. This chain connects TRBV10-3 to TRBJ2-7; TRBD2 might be the D (6 bases). The V gene's germline CDR1 is ENHRY and CDR2 SYGVKD. The ends were cut back, 3 bases at V and 3 bases at J, with 15 bases in the middle. The CDR3 contains 15 residues.

This clone was detected only once. CDR3: CASSVSPRGFDEQFF. For the CDR3, the DNA is TGTGCCAGCAGCGTAAGCCCTCGAGGGTTCGATGAGCAGTTCTTC. The V call is TRBV9, the J call TRBJ2-1; tentatively, D is TRBD2 (5 bases). The CDR3 is made up of 15 amino acids. The germline V gene encodes CDR1 SGDLS and CDR2 YYNGEE. With 1 base removed from V and 8 bases from J, the gap between germline ends came to 16 bases.

CDR3 protein: CASSDRQAIYGYTF. CDR3 DNA sequence: TGTGCCAGCAGTGACCGGCAGGCCATCTATGGCTACACCTTC. The J gene is TRBJ1-2, the V gene TRBV2; D is undetermined. Germline CDR1 and CDR2: SNHLY and FYNNEI. The ends were cut back, 3 bases at V and 4 bases at J, with 12 bases in the middle. This CDR3 spans 14 amino acids.

The CDR3, as DNA: TGTGCCAGCAGTGAAGAGGGACTTAGCAATCAGCCCCAGCATTTT. This translates into CASSEEGLSNQPQHF. The chain is built from TRBV2 and TRBJ1-5; TRBD1 is a possible D gene (5 bases). This CDR3 has 15 amino acids. CDR1 is SNHLY, CDR2 FYNNEI, per germline. Trimming shortened V by 1 base and J by 0 bases, and 7 bases separated the two germline ends.

DNA for the CDR3: TGTGCCAGCAGTGAAAGATTGGGACTAGCGGGGGGGCGAAAGACCCAGTACTTC. Translating it yields CASSERLGLAGGRKTQYF. This sequence joins TRBV2 and TRBJ2-5; the match to TRBD2 covers 16 bases. This CDR3 is built from 18 residues. The ends lost 2 bases at V and 6 bases at J; junction bases unmatched: 9. Per the germline V gene, CDR1 is SNHLY and CDR2 is FYNNEI. Complete variable domain (other parts from reference TRBV2 and TRBJ2-5): EPEVTQTPSHQVTQMGQEVILRCVPISNHLYFYWYRQILGQKVEFLVSFYNNEISEKSEIFDDQFSVERPDGSNFTLKIRSTKLEDSAMYFCASSERLGLAGGRKTQYFGPGTRLLVL.

CDR3 DNA sequence: TGTGCCAGCGGGACAGGGATCCTACGGGCTTTCTTT. This gives the protein CASGTGILRAFF. The chain links TRBV2 to TRBJ1-1; 9 nucleotides line up with TRBD1. Per the germline V gene, CDR1 is SNHLY and CDR2 is FYNNEI. V lost 8 bases and J lost 11; bases outside the gene matches: 9. The CDR3 loop spans 12 amino acids. The whole variable domain, remainder taken from reference TRBV2 and TRBJ1-1, is EPEVTQTPSHQVTQMGQEVILRCVPISNHLYFYWYRQILGQKVEFLVSFYNNEISEKSEIFDDQFSVERPDGSNFTLKIRSTKLEDSAMYFCASGTGILRAFFGQGTRLTVV.

The chain uses TRBV19 and TRBJ1-1, with TRBD1 identical over 9 bases. Trimming took 5 bases from V and 4 from J; bases not matched to a gene: 5. The V gene's germline CDR1 is LNHDA and CDR2 SQIVND (reference sequence). This CDR3 is built from 14 residues. The CDR3 sequence is CASSGQGSVTEAFF. CDR3 in DNA: TGTGCCAGTAGTGGACAGGGGTCGGTCACTGAAGCTTTCTTT.

This rearrangement joins TRBV11-2 to TRBJ2-2; D is undetermined. Germline values: CDR1 SGHAT, CDR2 FQNNGV. The CDR3 is made up of 13 amino acids. V gave up 7 bases and J gave up 5 bases, with 11 bases separating them. The CDR3 reads CASTFGITGELFF. In DNA, the CDR3 is TGTGCCAGCACCTTCGGTATTACCGGGGAGCTGTTTTTT.

Points on this clone: This same CDR3 is encoded by further DNA sequences in the sample. The chain links TRBV19 to TRBJ1-2, with 8 bases fitting TRBD1. Trimming cost V 5 bases and J 7 bases; bases outside gene matches: 9. The CDR3 sequence is 14 residues long. The V gene's germline CDR1 is LNHDA and CDR2 SQIVND (reference sequence). The CDR3 DNA follows: TGTGCCAGTAGTCCCGGACAGGGTGCGGGTGGCTACACCTTC. Its translation: CASSPGQGAGGYTF.

The rearrangement links TRBV4-3 to TRBJ2-3; 10 bases fit TRBD2. The CDR3 is made up of 19 amino acids. Germline V gene sequence: CDR1 LGHNA, CDR2 YSLEER. J gave up 6 bases and V 4 bases, and 19 bases lay outside the gene matches. CDR3 nucleotides: TGCGCCAGCAGCCGATACTTCCCTACAGCGGGGGGGCCTGGGGATACGCAGTATTTT. This encodes CASSRYFPTAGGPGDTQYF.

CDR3 in amino acids: CSVSGTLKEAYEQYF. For the CDR3, the DNA is TGCAGCGTTTCCGGGACTCTCAAGGAAGCCTACGAGCAGTACTTC. The chain employs TRBV29-1 and TRBJ2-7, with D possibly being TRBD2 (6 bases). V was shortened by 5 bases and J by 2 bases, with 19 bases between the two germline ends. The CDR3 spans 15 residues. Germline V gene data show CDR1 as SQVTM and CDR2 as ANQGSEA.

The chain couples TRBV4-2 to TRBJ1-2; 11 bases line up with TRBD1. The germline V gene has CDR1 LGHNA and CDR2 YNFKEQ. J was trimmed by 2 bases and V by 0 bases; bases with no gene match: 8. This CDR3 region has 18 residues. In nucleotides, the CDR3 is TGTGCCAGCAGCCAAGACCGTACAGGGACAGGGGGGAACTATGGCTACACCTTC. This sequence encodes CASSQDRTGTGGNYGYTF.

This clone was found once. This chain links TRBV6-2 or TRBV6-3 with TRBJ2-7; the D gene is possibly TRBD2 (5 bases). The length of the CDR3 is 16 residues. Trimming shortened V by 5 bases and J by 3 bases, and 20 bases separated the two germline ends. Germline CDR1 is MNHEY and CDR2 is SVGEGT. CDR3 nucleotides: TGTGCCAGCAGTATGTGGCGAGGGAACAGCGACTACGAGCAGTACTTC. It specifies CASSMWRGNSDYEQYF.

V gene TRBV6-6 combines with J gene TRBJ2-1, with TRBD2 matching 8 bases. Per the germline V gene, CDR1 is MNHNY and CDR2 is SVGAGI (reference sequence). The CDR3 loop spans 13 amino acids. Germline trimming cut 4 bases from V and 12 bases from J; bases unmatched to any gene: 8. CDR3 in DNA: TGTGCCAGCAGTTCCCATTCGGGGGGGCGGCAGTTCTTC. Residues: CASSSHSGGRQFF.

This clone was found once. V gene TRBV6-2 or TRBV6-3 combines with J gene TRBJ2-3; TRBD1 aligns across 8 bases. CDR1 and CDR2 from the germline V gene are MNHEY and SVGEGT. The CDR3 contains 15 residues. With V trimmed by 5 bases and J by 2 bases, 6 bases remained unmatched. For the CDR3, the DNA is TGTGCCAGCAGTCAATGGGACAGGAACACAGATACGCAGTATTTT. Amino acid sequence: CASSQWDRNTDTQYF.

The V call is TRBV9, the J call TRBJ1-1, with D possibly TRBD1 on 6 matching bases. Trimming took off 3 bases at V and 6 bases at J, with 15 bases between the two ends. CDR1 is SGDLS and CDR2 is YYNGEE in the germline V gene. The length of the CDR3 is 14 residues. For the CDR3, the DNA is TGTGCCAGCAGCGGGCGACCGACAGGCGCTGAAGCTTTCTTT. Protein sequence: CASSGRPTGAEAFF.

The chain uses TRBV6-5 and TRBJ2-5; 7 nucleotides line up with TRBD1. Germline CDR1 is MNHEY and CDR2 is SVGAGI. V trimming: 5 bases; J trimming: 5 bases; junction bases outside the gene matches: 8. CDR3 length equals 14 residues. The CDR3 bases are TGTGCCAGCAGTACCGGGACAGAGGCGGAGACCCAGTACTTC. Residues: CASSTGTEAETQYF.

The chain combines TRBV24-1 with TRBJ2-3; a possible D gene is TRBD2 (7 bases). CDR1 and CDR2 (germline): KGHDR, SFDVKD. The CDR3 length is 15 residues. The V and J ends lost 4 bases and 6 bases respectively, with 16 bases between them. The CDR3: CATSEWGGLRDTQYF. Written as DNA, the CDR3 is TGTGCCACCAGTGAATGGGGGGGCCTTCGTGATACGCAGTATTTT.

The chain combines TRBV10-3 with TRBJ2-7, with a weak D call TRBD1 (6 bases). This CDR3 is 13 amino acids long. Trimming stripped 4 bases from V and 7 bases from J, with 14 bases between. Germline-derived CDR1 and CDR2 are ENHRY and SYGVKD. CDR3 sequence reads: CAISGSRGREQYF. The CDR3 nucleotides are TGTGCCATCAGTGGCTCCAGGGGTCGGGAGCAGTACTTC.